The next 13 T cell receptor beta chains were all read from a single sample in a study of STAT5B mutations in CD4+ large granular lymphocyte leukemia. Some clones are missing from TCRdb's copy, which holds only in-frame ones; the method was immunoSEQ multiplex PCR. This table holds more than 30,000 clones, under 85% found once. Sequenced material: CD4+ T cells from blood buffy coats. The receptors were sampled from a human donor in good health.

V gene TRBV6-1 combines with J gene TRBJ1-6, with D tentatively TRBD1 (5 bases). The V end was cut by 0 bases, the J end by 6 bases, with 9 bases between. This CDR3 is 15 amino acids long. The germline gives CDR1 MNHNS, CDR2 SASEGT. CDR3 residues: CASSEAGGSNSPLHF. The CDR3 DNA reads TGTGCCAGCAGTGAAGCTGGGGGATCTAATTCACCCCTCCACTTT.

This clone was picked up one time. The chain employs TRBV5-6 and TRBJ2-5; D gene unclear. The germline CDR1 and CDR2 sequences are SGHDT and YYEEEE. The CDR3 sequence is 13 residues long. With 0 bases removed from V and 5 bases from J, the gap between germline ends came to 8 bases. This CDR3 is CASSLDLRETQYF. The DNA for the CDR3 is TGTGCCAGCAGCTTGGACCTTCGGGAGACCCAGTACTTC.

V usage is TRBV15 and J usage is TRBJ2-1; 7 nucleotides line up with TRBD1. Germline CDR1 reads LNHNV; CDR2 reads YYDKDF (reference sequence). The CDR3 is 14 residues long. Losses at the gene ends were 5 bases for V and 7 bases for J; bases not matched to a gene: 8. CDR3 sequence (DNA): TGTGCCACCAGCGAGAGCACAGGGGATAATGAGCAGTTCTTC. Translating gives CATSESTGDNEQFF.

The chain carries TRBV5-1 and TRBJ2-5, with 8 bases matching TRBD1. The closer fit of TRBJ2-7 to the DNA end suggests the J call may be wrong. Germline CDR1 is SGHRS and CDR2 is YFSETQ. The CDR3 length is 15 residues. The CDR3 loop reads CASSLRGQDEGEQYF. In DNA form, the CDR3 reads TGCGCCAGCAGCTTAAGGGGACAGGACGAAGGCGAGCAGTACTTC.

The V call is TRBV30, the J call TRBJ1-2; 9 bases are a match to TRBD1. The CDR3 extends over 14 amino acids. Germline lookup yields CDR1 GTSNPN and CDR2 SVGIG (reference sequence). After removal of 3 bases from V and 5 bases from J, the junction contained 7 bases not matched to a gene. The CDR3 is CAWRQTGGKYGYTF. The CDR3 region has the DNA TGTGCCTGGAGACAGACAGGGGGGAAGTATGGCTACACCTTC.

The chain carries TRBV5-1 and TRBJ1-4; no clear D gene. Trimming removed 2 bases at V and 7 bases at J, with 15 bases between. Germline-derived CDR1 and CDR2 are SGHRS and YFSETQ. This CDR3 is 15 amino acids long. The CDR3 nucleotides are TGCGCCAGCAGCTTAAACGGGCCCGGCGGTGAAAAACTGTTTTTT. Its protein is CASSLNGPGGEKLFF. The whole variable domain, remainder taken from reference TRBV5-1 and TRBJ1-4, is KAGVTQTPRYLIKTRGQQVTLSCSPISGHRSVSWYQQTPGQGLQFLFEYFSETQRNKGNFPGRFSGRQFSNSRSEMNVSTLELGDSALYLCASSLNGPGGEKLFFGSGTQLSVL.

The chain uses TRBV6-5 and TRBJ1-6, with no clear D. The germline CDR1 and CDR2 sequences are MNHEY and SVGAGI. Trimming stripped 4 bases from V and 9 bases from J, with 16 bases between. The CDR3 loop spans 15 amino acids. CDR3: CASSWNGPGGSPLHF. The CDR3 DNA follows: TGTGCCAGCAGTTGGAACGGACCGGGAGGTTCACCCCTCCACTTT.

This chain joins TRBV6-1 and TRBJ2-5; TRBD1 aligns across 8 bases. With V trimmed by 2 bases and J by 5 bases, 10 bases remained unmatched. The CDR3 has 16 residues. Looked up from germline, CDR1 is MNHNS and CDR2 is SASEGT. DNA for the CDR3: TGTGCCAGCAGTGAACACGGGACAGGCTACGCGGAGACCCAGTACTTC. Translating gives CASSEHGTGYAETQYF.

The gene calls are TRBV7-3 and TRBJ2-1, with D perhaps TRBD2 (6 bases). This CDR3 has 12 amino acids. Germline V gives CDR1 SGHTA, CDR2 FQGTGA. V was clipped by 5 bases and J by 9 bases, with 11 bases between them. CDR3 residues: CASSRPGSEQFF. CDR3 DNA: TGTGCCAGCAGCCGTCCCGGGAGTGAGCAGTTCTTC.

The V call is TRBV14, the J call TRBJ2-1; TRBD2 might be the D (5 bases). Germline lookup yields CDR1 SGHDN and CDR2 FVKESK. The CDR3 runs to 15 residues. V was clipped by 1 base and J by 4 bases, with 11 bases between them. The chain's CDR3 is CASSQVGLGYNEQFF. The CDR3 bases are TGTGCCAGCAGCCAAGTCGGACTTGGTTACAATGAGCAGTTCTTC. The whole variable domain, filled in from reference TRBV14 and TRBJ2-1, reads EAGVTQFPSHSVIEKGQTVTLRCDPISGHDNLYWYRRVMGKEIKFLLHFVKESKQDESGMPNNRFLAERTGGTYSTLKVQPAELEDSGVYFCASSQVGLGYNEQFFGPGTRLTVL.

Points on this clone: The sample carries other DNA sequences with the same CDR3. The genes are TRBV10-2 and TRBJ2-7; D remains ambiguous. In germline, CDR1 is WSHSY, CDR2 SAAADI. CDR3 length: 11 residues. Trimming took 0 bases from V and 4 from J, leaving 1 base between them. The CDR3 DNA sequence: TGCGCCAGCAGTGAGTCTTACGAGCAGTACTTC. Residues: CASSESYEQYF.

V and J are TRBV5-1 and TRBJ2-7, with 7 nucleotides matching TRBD2. The CDR3 length is 18 residues. Trimming cost V 1 base and J 3 bases; bases outside gene matches: 16. CDR1 and CDR2 from the germline V gene are SGHRS and YFSETQ. The CDR3 is CASSLKASPGLKVYEQYF. In DNA form, the CDR3 reads TGCGCCAGCAGCTTGAAAGCCTCCCCGGGACTAAAAGTCTACGAGCAGTACTTC.

This rearrangement joins TRBV6-6 to TRBJ1-6; 8 positions agree with TRBD1. Germline trimming cut 5 bases from V and 7 bases from J; bases unmatched to any gene: 7. CDR1 is MNHNY, CDR2 SVGAGI, per germline (reference sequence). The CDR3 spans 15 residues. The DNA of the CDR3 is TGTGCCAGCAGTACCAAGACAGGGGCGAATTCACCCCTCCACTTT. Its protein product is CASSTKTGANSPLHF.